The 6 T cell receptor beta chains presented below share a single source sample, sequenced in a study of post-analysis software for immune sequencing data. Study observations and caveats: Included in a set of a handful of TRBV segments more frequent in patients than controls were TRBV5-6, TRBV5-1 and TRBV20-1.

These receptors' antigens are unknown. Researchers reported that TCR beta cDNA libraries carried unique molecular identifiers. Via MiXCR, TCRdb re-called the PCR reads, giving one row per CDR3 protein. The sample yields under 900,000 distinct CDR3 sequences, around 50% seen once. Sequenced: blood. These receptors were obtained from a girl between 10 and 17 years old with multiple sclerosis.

This CDR3 reads CASSLEVGGHNQPQHF. CDR3 coding DNA: TGCGCCAGCAGCTTGGAGGTGGGCGGCCACAATCAGCCCCAGCATTTT. The chain couples TRBV5-1 to TRBJ1-5; D uncertain. The CDR3 covers 16 residues. In germline, CDR1 is SGHRS, CDR2 YFSETQ. Trimming took off 0 bases at V and 3 bases at J, with 13 bases between the two ends.

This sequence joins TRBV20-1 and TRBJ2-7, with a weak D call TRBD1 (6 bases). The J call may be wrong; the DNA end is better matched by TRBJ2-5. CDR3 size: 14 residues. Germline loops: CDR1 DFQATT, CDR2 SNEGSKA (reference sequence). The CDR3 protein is CSASRGQLQETQYF. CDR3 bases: TGCAGTGCTAGCCGTGGACAGCTACAAGAGACCCAGTACTTC.

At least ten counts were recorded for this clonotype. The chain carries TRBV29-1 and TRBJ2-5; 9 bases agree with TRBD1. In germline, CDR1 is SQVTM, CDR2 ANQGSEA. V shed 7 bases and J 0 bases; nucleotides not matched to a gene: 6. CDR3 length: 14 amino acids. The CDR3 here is CSAGQGINQETQYF. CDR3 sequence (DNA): TGCAGCGCCGGACAGGGGATCAACCAAGAGACCCAGTACTTC.

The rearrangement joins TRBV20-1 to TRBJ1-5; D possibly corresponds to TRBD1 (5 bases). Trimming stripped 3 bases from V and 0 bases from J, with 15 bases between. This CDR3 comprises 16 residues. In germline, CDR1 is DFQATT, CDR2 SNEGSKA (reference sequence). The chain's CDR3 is CSASWGGLYSNQPQHF. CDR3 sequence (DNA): TGCAGTGCTAGCTGGGGGGGACTTTATAGCAATCAGCCCCAGCATTTT.

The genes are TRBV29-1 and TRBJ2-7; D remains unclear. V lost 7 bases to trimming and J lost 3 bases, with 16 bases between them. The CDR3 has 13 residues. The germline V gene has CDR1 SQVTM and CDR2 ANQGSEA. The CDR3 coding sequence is TGCAGCGCCGCTATAGGGTCCCGCTACGAGCAGTACTTC. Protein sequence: CSAAIGSRYEQYF.

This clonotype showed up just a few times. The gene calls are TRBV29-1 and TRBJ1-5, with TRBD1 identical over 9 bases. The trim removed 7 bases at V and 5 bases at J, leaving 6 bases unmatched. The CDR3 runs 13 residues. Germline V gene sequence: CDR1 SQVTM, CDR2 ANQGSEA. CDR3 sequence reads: CSAGTGRDQPQHF. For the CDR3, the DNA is TGCAGCGCCGGGACAGGGCGAGATCAGCCCCAGCATTTT.